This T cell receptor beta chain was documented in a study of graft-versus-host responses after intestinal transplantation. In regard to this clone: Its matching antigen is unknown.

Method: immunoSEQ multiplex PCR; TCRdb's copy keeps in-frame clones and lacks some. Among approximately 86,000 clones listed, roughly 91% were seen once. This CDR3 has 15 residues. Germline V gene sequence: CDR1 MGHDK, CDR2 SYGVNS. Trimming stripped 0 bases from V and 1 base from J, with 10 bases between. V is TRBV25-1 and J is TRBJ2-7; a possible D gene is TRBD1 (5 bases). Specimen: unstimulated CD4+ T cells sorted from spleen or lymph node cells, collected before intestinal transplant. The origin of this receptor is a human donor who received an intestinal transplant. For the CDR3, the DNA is TGTGCCAGCAGTGAATATGGGGCAGGTTCCTACGAGCAGTACTTC. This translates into CASSEYGAGSYEQYF.